This TCR beta chain was sequenced for a study of blood T cell repertoires in COVID-19. Background on the study: Samples representing acute and convalescent COVID-19 were sourced from the United States, Italy and Spain. T cells, B-cell-depleted T cells, or PBMCs supplied cDNA or gDNA.

Per the study methods: From reference gene primer amplification, estimates of nucleated cell counts were derived. Sequenced by immunoSEQ multiplex PCR; TCRdb stores in-frame clones only, minus some. The D gene and trimming were derived from the DNA, and the V and J assignments and clone size from that table. The repertoire holds 200,000 to 300,000 clones, with approximately 91% as singletons. The germline gives CDR1 SGHTA, CDR2 FQGNSA. The CDR3 totals 16 residues. The V end lost 6 bases, the J end lost 0 bases, and 15 bases lay between the germline ends. The rearrangement joins TRBV7-2 to TRBJ2-1, with no clear D. This clonotype was sampled from a human donor in a cohort sampled during active COVID-19. Sample: peripheral blood. The CDR3 DNA sequence: TGTGCCAGCAGTTTTGGCCTGTCCAGCTCCTACAATGAGCAGTTCTTC. Its protein is CASSFGLSSSYNEQFF.